A selection of T cell receptor beta chains follows, all from one sample in a study of patients and donors after allogeneic stem cell transplantation. TCRdb ran MiXCR on the RT-PCR reads and lists one entry per CDR3 protein. Here the sample spans 150,000 to 200,000 distinct CDR3 sequences, approximately 30% being singletons. Sequencing used blood, either unsorted or a sorted T cell fraction (not recorded which). These TCRs come from a human donor who was either an allogeneic HSCT recipient or a stem cell or donor lymphocyte infusion donor (not recorded which). It is not recorded whose cells these are; they may come from a transplant donor. Both conserved end residues are part of each CDR3.

>TRBJ2-5|TRBV12-3/TRBV12-4
CATRHTSGSGETQYF
>TRBJ1-1|TRBV19
CASTPQGATEAFF
>TRBJ2-1|TRBV6-5
CASSYSWGLNEQFF
>TRBJ2-6|TRBV7-9
CASSAPTVISGANVLTF
>TRBJ2-7|TRBV12-3/TRBV12-4
CASRGDSYEQYF
>TRBJ2-1|TRBV27
CASSLRRGNEQFF
>TRBJ2-5|TRBV12-3/TRBV12-4
CASTPPAGAETQYF
>TRBJ1-1|TRBV7-3
CASSLLSNTEAFF
>TRBJ2-1|TRBV4-1
CASSPQASGMGHNEQFF
>TRBJ2-7|TRBV30
CAWSVDRDRYEQYF
>TRBJ2-6|TRBV5-1
CASSLGSSGANVLTF
>TRBJ2-5|TRBV9
CASSVALRDGQETQYF
>TRBJ1-2|TRBV29-1
CSVTHTSNYGYTF
>TRBJ2-2|TRBV19
CASSIEGGRWTGELFF
>TRBJ1-1|TRBV29-1
CSVGGQLNTEAFF
>TRBJ2-1|TRBV2
CASSLSRLGDEQFF
>TRBJ2-2|TRBV7-2
CASSAIPTGELFF
>TRBJ1-3|TRBV11-2
CASSLPYRTRGNTIYF
>TRBJ1-2|TRBV6-5
CASSYSHKFYGYTF
>TRBJ1-5|TRBV28
CASSLFGNQPQHF
>TRBJ2-5|TRBV9
CASSGTTQETQYF
>TRBJ1-3|TRBV12-3/TRBV12-4
CASSPGFSGNTIYF
>TRBJ1-2|TRBV6-6
CASSPQGAFGYGYTF
>TRBJ2-1|TRBV6-6
CASSWEVAGVRSSYNEQFF
>TRBJ2-7|TRBV7-6
CASSLAQRYEQYF
>TRBJ2-5|TRBV28
CASSAPRAYQETQYF
>TRBJ2-2|TRBV5-1
CASSLVRSQGGELFF
>TRBJ2-1|TRBV7-8
CASSFLAATYNEQFF
>TRBJ1-1|TRBV6-5
CASSYSNKRGSTEAFF
>TRBJ2-3|TRBV27
CASSYRDALNTQYF
>TRBJ1-5|TRBV6-5
CATGSGETQPQHF
>TRBJ1-3|TRBV3-1
CASSQDGARGNTIYF
>TRBJ2-2|TRBV7-7
CASSSLGTGELFF
>TRBJ2-5|TRBV24-1
CATSDQWTGWFF
>TRBJ1-4|TRBV5-1
CASSVGQVPEKLFF
>TRBJ2-7|TRBV6-6
CASSYLTEGEQYF
>TRBJ2-7|TRBV21-1
CASSKAKAGTAYEQYF
>TRBJ2-7|TRBV5-1
CASSFQGPYEQYF
>TRBJ1-2|TRBV4-2
CASSQDSGGNGYTF
>TRBJ2-7|TRBV12-3/TRBV12-4
CASSSVPPLYEQYF
>TRBJ2-1|TRBV4-2
CASSQVHGLSSYNEQFF